The subject of this entry is one TCR beta chain. Its antigen is unidentified. TCRdb recomputed calls from the reads with MiXCR, one row per CDR3 protein. Of roughly 990,000 distinct CDR3 sequences in the sample, roughly 30% are singletons; the top ten hold around 15%. The CDR3 sequence is 18 residues long. V gave up 1 base and J gave up 1 base; unmatched junction bases: 8. The germline V gene has CDR1 SGHVS and CDR2 FNYEAQ. This entry comes from a study of T cell repertoires in cytomegalovirus infection. Across the study: From public TCR beta signatures came an indication of both CMV infection and matching HLA type.

The receptor was isolated from a human donor in good health (CMV status not recorded). Some clones in this sample may be carry-over from other donors' samples. This sequence joins TRBV7-6 and TRBJ2-3; 10 bases are shared with TRBD2. Specimen: cultured CD8+ T cells from PBMCs, collected from culture after CMV antigen stimulation. The CDR3 region is CASSLGPAGGPGTDTQYF. The CDR3 region has the DNA TGTGCCAGCAGCTTAGGCCCAGCGGGGGGGCCAGGCACAGATACGCAGTATTTT.